A single sample is the source of the 16 T cell receptor beta chains below, sequenced in a study of regulatory T cells in long-lasting Graves disease. The time point: newly diagnosed GD, antithyroid drugs for less than 3 months. PBMC-extracted RNA yielded the TCR library. With iRepertoire HTBI primers and Arm-PCR of CDR3 regions, TCR beta libraries were built. A single record per CDR3 protein comes from TCRdb applying MiXCR to the multiplex PCR reads. This sample yields about 300,000 distinct CDR3 sequences, of which 18% are seen a single time; roughly 40% belongs to the top ten. Sequences were derived from peripheral blood mononuclear cells (PBMCs), sampled at new diagnosis, from a patient treated with antithyroid drugs. The source is a female donor with Graves disease.

CDR3 sequence (DNA): TGTGCCAGCAGCTTAGATGGGGATCTCCGAGAGACCCAGTACTTC. Amino acid sequence: CASSLDGDLRETQYF. The rearrangement links TRBV11-1 to TRBJ2-5; D remains ambiguous. V was cut by 1 base and J by 4 bases, with 13 bases left in between. The CDR3 totals 15 residues. Germline CDR1 is SGHAT and CDR2 is FQDESV (reference sequence).

Ten or more counts support this clonotype. CDR3 nucleotide sequence: TGTGCCAGCAGCCCGGGACAGAACCATGGCTACACCTTC. It translates to CASSPGQNHGYTF. The chain combines TRBV7-6 with TRBJ1-2; 7 nucleotides line up with TRBD1. This CDR3 is built from 13 residues. Germline-derived CDR1 and CDR2 are SGHVS and FNYEAQ. The V gene end was trimmed by 5 bases and the J gene end by 6 bases; junction bases not matched to a gene: 6.

Of note for this clonotype: A much larger clone differs from this one at a single base, so this may be a read error. This sequence joins TRBV2 and TRBJ2-4, with D unclear. Germline CDR1 and CDR2: SNHLY and FYNNEI. V was pared by 3 bases and J by 12 bases, with 12 bases between. CDR3 length: 12 amino acids. The CDR3 loop reads CASSETGSDQYF. CDR3 sequence (DNA): TGTGCCAGCAGTGAGACCGGTTCTGATCAGTACTTC. Full variable domain (outside the CDR3, taken from reference TRBV2 and TRBJ2-4): EPEVTQTPSHQVTQMGQEVILRCVPISNHLYFYWYRQILGQKVEFLVSFYNNEISEKSEIFDDQFSVERPDGSNFTLKIRSTKLEDSAMYFCASSETGSDQYFGAGTRLSVL.

This clonotype was detected ten times or more. This chain uses TRBV19 with TRBJ1-2, with 12 nucleotides matching TRBD1. The J segment lost 7 bases and the V segment lost 5 bases, leaving 5 bases of the junction unmatched. The germline V gene has CDR1 LNHDA and CDR2 SQIVND (reference sequence). The CDR3 runs to 14 residues. The CDR3 DNA is TGTGCCAGTAGTTCTGGGACAGGGGGCACTGGCTACACCTTC. It specifies CASSSGTGGTGYTF.

About this clonotype: A read error may be the cause here, since a much bigger clone is one base away. The rearrangement joins TRBV4-1 to TRBJ2-2, with 9 positions matching TRBD2. Germline CDR1 reads MGHRA; CDR2 reads YSYEKL. The CDR3 has 16 residues. CDR3 protein: CAGSQASGENTGELFF. The CDR3 bases are TGCGCCGGCAGCCAAGCTAGCGGGGAGAACACCGGGGAGCTGTTTTTT.

The chain uses TRBV19 and TRBJ2-7; possible D gene TRBD2, 8 bases. Germline values: CDR1 LNHDA, CDR2 SQIVND (reference sequence). V was pared by 4 bases and J by 2 bases, with 15 bases between. The CDR3 has 15 amino acids. CDR3 sequence: CASSKTGTSTYEQYF. CDR3 in DNA: TGTGCCAGTAGTAAGACAGGGACTAGTACCTACGAGCAGTACTTC.

This clonotype appeared many times. The junction shows a germline mismatch at one end, possibly a read error. As DNA, the CDR3 is TGTGCCAGCAGAGTACTCGGATCCTACAATAAGCAGTTCTTC. Translated: CASRVLGSYNKQFF. The chain combines TRBV27 with TRBJ2-1; D call uncertain. The length of the CDR3 is 14 residues. In germline, CDR1 is MNHEY, CDR2 SMNVEV (reference sequence).

The table lists this clonotype with many counts. The chain uses TRBV7-2 and TRBJ2-7; D unclear. Trimming removed 5 bases at V and 0 bases at J, with 17 bases between. Germline CDR1 is SGHTA and CDR2 is FQGNSA. The CDR3 loop spans 16 amino acids. The CDR3 nucleotides are TGTGCCAGCAGCAAAAGGGCAAACAGTGCCTCCTACGAGCAGTACTTC. It encodes CASSKRANSASYEQYF.

This clonotype was observed many times. This chain uses TRBV11-2 with TRBJ2-7; 12 positions agree with TRBD1. With 6 bases clipped from V and 3 bases from J, the junction kept 6 bases outside the gene matches. The CDR3 length is 15 residues. Looked up from germline, CDR1 is SGHAT and CDR2 is FQNNGV. Here the CDR3 DNA reads TGTGCCAGCAGGTTGGGGACAGGGGGCTTCTACGAGCAGTACTTC. It codes for CASRLGTGGFYEQYF.

This clonotype has ten or more counts. This chain uses TRBV12-3 or TRBV12-4 with TRBJ2-5; D is tentatively TRBD1 or TRBD2 (5 bases each). This CDR3 is 14 amino acids long. Between the trimmed V and J ends, which lost 6 bases and 4 bases, there was a span of 15 bases. In DNA, the CDR3 is TGTGCCAGCAGCTGGGACCTCATGGTAGAGACCCAGTACTTC. Protein sequence: CASSWDLMVETQYF.

This clonotype was detected ten times or more. The chain uses TRBV14 and TRBJ2-1; 7 bases line up with TRBD2. After removal of 1 base from V and 10 bases from J, the junction contained 13 bases not matched to a gene. Germline CDR1 reads SGHDN; CDR2 reads FVKESK. The CDR3 has 16 amino acids. CDR3 sequence: CASSQGGGSQKREQFF. In DNA form, the CDR3 reads TGTGCCAGCAGCCAAGGAGGCGGGAGTCAAAAGCGGGAGCAGTTCTTC.

This clonotype was recorded at least ten times. The gene calls are TRBV5-1 and TRBJ1-2; D unresolved. The CDR3 length is 14 residues. Germline CDR1 is SGHRS and CDR2 is YFSETQ. With 2 bases removed from V and 2 bases from J, the gap between germline ends came to 10 bases. CDR3 nucleotide sequence: TGCGCCAGCAGCTTTTCCGGCGAAAACTATGGCTACACCTTC. Translated: CASSFSGENYGYTF.

This clonotype has a count of ten or more. The chain links TRBV27 to TRBJ2-1, with 11 nucleotides matching TRBD2. The trim removed 5 bases at V and 2 bases at J, leaving 2 bases unmatched. Germline values: CDR1 MNHEY, CDR2 SMNVEV (reference sequence). CDR3 size: 15 residues. CDR3 DNA: TGTGCCAGCAGTAGACTAGCGGGAACCTACAATGAGCAGTTCTTC. Its translation is CASSRLAGTYNEQFF.

A few counts support this clonotype. The chain combines TRBV19 with TRBJ1-5; 9 bases fit TRBD1. V was pared by 4 bases and J by 0 bases, with 16 bases of the junction left unmatched. CDR1 is LNHDA and CDR2 is SQIVND in the germline V gene (reference sequence). The CDR3 length is 20 residues. CDR3 bases: TGTGCCAGTAGTACCGGGACCACAGGGGGCGGGCCGTATAGCAATCAGCCCCAGCATTTT. Translating gives CASSTGTTGGGPYSNQPQHF. The full variable domain, with the rest looked up from reference TRBV19 and TRBJ1-5, is DGGITQSPKYLFRKEGQNVTLSCEQNLNHDAMYWYRQDPGQGLRLIYYSQIVNDFQKGDIAEGYSVSREKKESFPLTVTSAQKNPTAFYLCASSTGTTGGGPYSNQPQHFGDGTRLSIL.

This clonotype was found many times. This chain connects TRBV3-1 to TRBJ2-7; a weak D match, TRBD2 (6 bases). Germline V lookup: CDR1 LGHDT, CDR2 YNNKEL (reference sequence). Trimming took off 1 base at V and 6 bases at J, with 25 bases between the two ends. This CDR3 is built from 18 residues. The CDR3 DNA sequence: TGTGCCAGCAGCCAAGGCTTTCGGCCGGCGGGACTGGTTAGCGAGCAGTACTTC. This sequence encodes CASSQGFRPAGLVSEQYF.

This clonotype was picked up a small number of times. The chain recombines TRBV9 with TRBJ2-3; 7 bases map to TRBD2. The germline gives CDR1 SGDLS, CDR2 YYNGEE. The CDR3 consists of 15 residues. Unmatched junction bases numbered 6, after V lost 3 bases and J lost 2 bases. CDR3 nucleotides: TGTGCCAGCAGCGCGGGCGGGGGACTCACAGATACGCAGTATTTT. It yields the protein CASSAGGGLTDTQYF.